The TCR beta chain under discussion was sequenced for a study of cytomegalovirus exposure and HLA in healthy donors. General study points: Later on, analysis showed that most CMV-associated TCR beta chains appeared to be HLA-restricted. Later on, an analysis found that several of the most significant clusters appeared to be linked to common viral pathogens, which included parvovirus B19. Using a false discovery rate of 0.05, a later analysis showed that approximately 16,000 TCR beta sequences were associated with HLA alleles.

PCR employed 60 Vbeta and 13 Jbeta primers. TCRdb keeps only in-frame clones here, not all; method: immunoSEQ multiplex PCR. The sample lists 150,000 to 200,000 clones; 70% to 90% were seen once. The germline gives CDR1 MDHEN, CDR2 SYDVKM. Trimming cost V 3 bases and J 8 bases, with 13 bases left between them. The CDR3 is 13 amino acids. In regard to this clone: Its antigen is undetermined.

The origin of this receptor is a woman between 18 and 30 years old in good health and CMV-seronegative. The V gene is TRBV28, the J gene TRBJ1-1, with no clear D. Sequencing was done on a sample of PBMCs. The CDR3 sequence is CASSLQPRLEAFF. CDR3 in DNA: TGTGCCAGCAGTTTGCAGCCCCGACTCGAAGCTTTCTTT.